This T cell receptor beta chain is drawn from a study of blood T cell repertoires in COVID-19. Study details: Acute and convalescent COVID-19 specimens originated in the United States, Italy and Spain. T cells, B-cell-depleted T cells, or PBMCs supplied cDNA or gDNA.

Authors' data handling: For nucleated cells, counts were estimated from reference gene primer amplification. Libraries were prepared by immunoSEQ multiplex PCR; TCRdb keeps only in-frame clonotypes and omits some of them. The DNA gave D and trimming, while V, J and clone size come from that table. The table shows 150,000 or so clones, with roughly 70% occurring only once. There are a few counts of this clone. The V gene's germline CDR1 is MGHDK and CDR2 SYGVNS. There are 16 residues in the CDR3. Trimming cost V 0 bases and J 4 bases, with 15 bases left between them. This sequence originates from an elderly woman with acute or convalescent COVID-19. Sequenced input: peripheral blood. The chain links TRBV25-1 to TRBJ1-2; maybe TRBD1 (5 bases). CDR3 sequence reads: CASSEYVGASSYGYTF. The CDR3, as DNA: TGTGCCAGCAGTGAATACGTTGGGGCGAGCAGCTATGGCTACACCTTC.